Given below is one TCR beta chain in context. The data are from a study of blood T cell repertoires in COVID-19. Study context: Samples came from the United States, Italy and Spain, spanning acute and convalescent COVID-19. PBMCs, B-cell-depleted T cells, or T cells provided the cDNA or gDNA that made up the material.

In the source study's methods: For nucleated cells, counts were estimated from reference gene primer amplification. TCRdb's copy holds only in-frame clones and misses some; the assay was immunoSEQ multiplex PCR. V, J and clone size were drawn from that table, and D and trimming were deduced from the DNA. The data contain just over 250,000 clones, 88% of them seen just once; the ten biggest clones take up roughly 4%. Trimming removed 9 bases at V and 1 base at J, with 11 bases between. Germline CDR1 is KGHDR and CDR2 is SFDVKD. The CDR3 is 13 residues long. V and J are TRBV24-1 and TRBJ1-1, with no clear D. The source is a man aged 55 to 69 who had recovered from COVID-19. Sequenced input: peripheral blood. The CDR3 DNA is TGTGCCACCGCGGTCCCCCCGAACACTGAAGCTTTCTTT. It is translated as CATAVPPNTEAFF.